This section outlines one T cell receptor beta chain sequence together with its context. What it binds is not known. The data are from a study of shared clonotypes between healthy human individuals. General study results and limits: At large depth, rarefaction still showed sorted-subset sequencing to be incomplete.

None of the donors, who were healthy HIV-negative adults, had recently had acute infections or vaccinations. The V gene's germline CDR1 is SGHAT and CDR2 FQNNGV. Trimming took off 6 bases at V and 2 bases at J, with 16 bases between the two ends. The CDR3 is 15 amino acids. Data came from immunoSEQ multiplex PCR; TCRdb stores just in-frame clones and leaves some out. The sample gives roughly 2.2 million clones, approximately 93% of which show up once; about 0.39% is in the top ten. This sequence was found in a man younger than 35 in good health. Some clones in this sample may be carry-over from other donors' samples. The V gene is TRBV11-2, the J gene TRBJ2-5; no definite D call. Source material: naive CD4+ T cells from PBMCs. Subset in this sample: CD45RA+ positively selected. CDR3 sequence reads: CASRPPIWVQETQYF. CDR3 nucleotides: TGTGCCAGCAGACCCCCTATTTGGGTACAAGAGACCCAGTACTTC. Full variable domain (rest looked up from reference TRBV11-2 and TRBJ2-5): EAGVAQSPRYKIIEKRQSVAFWCNPISGHATLYWYQQILGQGPKLLIQFQNNGVVDDSQLPKDRFSAERLKGVDSTLKIQPAKLEDSAVYLCASRPPIWVQETQYFGPGTRLLVL.